Presented here are 3 T cell receptor beta chains from one specimen sequenced in a study of OX40 agonist ivuxolimab in advanced cancers. Library preparation used the immunoSEQ multiplex PCR assay. Here the immuneACCESS table is served through TCRdb, limited to in-frame sequences with V and J called. Missing clones are a known gap in these copies; in checked studies unresolved V genes cover under half, and the rest lacks a known reason. Here the sample has more than 55,000 clones; about four fifths occur a single time. The top ten clonotypes cover roughly a tenth of the sample. The sample here was CD4+ or CD8+ T cells sorted from blood, taken in a trial of the OX40 agonist ivuxolimab. The receptor source for this set is an adult with an advanced solid tumor such as melanoma, head and neck, liver or kidney cancer.

V is TRBV6-5 and J is TRBJ1-1; D is unresolved. Germline-derived CDR1 and CDR2 are MNHEY and SVGAGI. V dropped 6 bases and J dropped 1 base, with 12 bases sitting between them. This CDR3 is built from 14 residues. As DNA, the CDR3 is TGTGCCAGCAGACAGCTTACCTCGAACACTGAAGCTTTCTTT. Translation: CASRQLTSNTEAFF.

The table lists this clone with a count of one. The CDR3 loop reads CASSSASQAKNIQYF. As DNA, the CDR3 is TGTGCCAGCAGTTCTGCATCCCAAGCCAAAAACATTCAGTACTTC. The chain couples TRBV27 to TRBJ2-4; D not certain. This CDR3 has 15 amino acids. V lost 4 bases to trimming and J lost 0 bases, with 10 bases between them. Per germline, CDR1 MNHEY and CDR2 SMNVEV (reference sequence).

The gene calls are TRBV30 and TRBJ2-1, with D possibly TRBD2 on 6 matching bases. CDR3 length: 14 amino acids. The V and J ends lost 4 bases and 4 bases respectively, with 14 bases between them. Germline lookup yields CDR1 GTSNPN and CDR2 SVGIG (reference sequence). In DNA form, the CDR3 reads TGTGCCTGGACCGAGGGACTGGATTACAATGAGCAGTTCTTC. This encodes CAWTEGLDYNEQFF.